This entry features one T cell receptor beta chain sequence. Its antigen is not known. The entry originates in a study of CD8 T cells in Susac syndrome. The CDR3 is 14 residues long. Germline CDR1 and CDR2: DFQATT and SNEGSKA (reference sequence). The junction had 4 bases not matched to a gene; V was cut back by 3 bases and J by 4 bases. TCR beta sequences were obtained from blood CD8+ and CD4+ T cells. The authors negatively isolated CD8+ and CD4+ T cells and FACS-enriched TEMRA cells. Study-level findings and limits: It was acknowledged by the study that relatively few individuals were included in its TCR sequencing and HLA analysis.

cDNA came from 0.5 to 1 ug RNA primed by random hexamers. Amplification of TCR beta CDR3 by immunoSEQ multiplex PCR spanned 54 Vbeta and 13 Jbeta. From the immunoSEQ multiplex PCR reads, TCRdb called clonotypes with MiXCR, one entry per CDR3 protein. This repertoire shows about 400,000 distinct CDR3 sequences, approximately 89% found once; its top ten account for more than 0.09%. Sequencing used CD8+ T cells from PBMCs. The rearrangement uses TRBV20-1 and TRBJ2-2, with 8 bases aligning to TRBD1. The TCR originated in a human donor with multiple sclerosis. The chain's CDR3 is CSARTGDGTGELFF. The CDR3 region has the DNA TGCAGTGCTAGGACAGGGGATGGCACCGGGGAGCTGTTTTTT.